The rows below give T cell receptor beta chains drawn from one sample of a study of blood T cell repertoires in COVID-19. The data were produced by immunoSEQ multiplex PCR, yet TCRdb's version contains in-frame clones alone and is incomplete. In the table there are 350,000 to 450,000 clones, nearly 90% of which are singletons. The sample was PBMCs or T cells enriched from blood (not recorded which). The receptors shown here come from a woman aged 18-35 years who had been exposed to COVID-19. CDR3s include the opening cysteine and the closing phenylalanine or tryptophan. A D gene is named only where the DNA matches it firmly. Clone size is shown for a subset of rows, as once, few, many or a class of expanded clone.

CDR3: CASSLRAEAFF; DNA: TGTGCCAGCAGCTTGCGAGCTGAAGCTTTCTTT; V: TRBV7-9; D: NA; J: TRBJ1-1; size: NA
CDR3: CASIPITSGSYEQYF; DNA: TGCGCCAGCATTCCAATCACTAGCGGGAGTTACGAGCAGTACTTC; V: TRBV10-2; D: TRBD2; J: TRBJ2-7; size: few
CDR3: CASSLRLAGITDTQYF; DNA: TGTGCCAGCAGCTTAAGGCTAGCGGGGATCACAGATACGCAGTATTTT; V: TRBV7-2; D: TRBD2; J: TRBJ2-3; size: NA
CDR3: CASRSSGNTIYF; DNA: TGTGCCAGCAGGAGCTCTGGAAACACCATATATTTT; V: TRBV28; D: NA; J: TRBJ1-3; size: few
CDR3: CASSGDGGTDTQYF; DNA: TGTGCCAGCAGTGGTGACGGGGGCACAGATACGCAGTATTTT; V: TRBV2; D: NA; J: TRBJ2-3; size: NA
CDR3: CASSLEGGNYGYTF; DNA: TGTGCCAGCAGCTTAGAGGGGGGGAACTATGGCTACACCTTC; V: TRBV11-2; D: NA; J: TRBJ1-2; size: NA
CDR3: CASSRPSGGASYEQYF; DNA: TGTGCCAGCAGCCGACCTTCCGGGGGGGCCTCCTACGAGCAGTACTTC; V: TRBV5-6; D: TRBD2; J: TRBJ2-7; size: NA
CDR3: CASSSPASGGTQYF; DNA: TGTGCCAGCAGCTCCCCCGCTAGCGGGGGTACGCAGTATTTT; V: TRBV7-3; D: TRBD2; J: TRBJ2-3; size: NA
CDR3: CASSLGTSGYNEQFF; DNA: TGTGCCAGCAGCTTGGGGACTAGCGGATACAATGAGCAGTTCTTC; V: TRBV7-7; D: TRBD2; J: TRBJ2-1; size: NA
CDR3: CASSMTGFGYTF; DNA: TGTGCCAGCAGTATGACAGGGTTTGGCTACACCTTC; V: TRBV28; D: TRBD1; J: TRBJ1-2; size: NA
CDR3: CASMPWTSGANVLTF; DNA: TGTGCCAGCATGCCTTGGACATCTGGGGCCAACGTCCTGACTTTC; V: TRBV2; D: NA; J: TRBJ2-6; size: NA
CDR3: CASQPRGPPSSGANVLTF; DNA: TGTGCCAGCCAGCCCAGGGGACCCCCCTCCTCTGGGGCCAACGTCCTGACTTTC; V: TRBV28; D: NA; J: TRBJ2-6; size: NA
CDR3: CASRPGQVGGEQYF; DNA: TGTGCCAGCAGGCCGGGACAGGTGGGGGGCGAGCAGTACTTC; V: TRBV27; D: TRBD1; J: TRBJ2-7; size: NA
CDR3: CASARTSGNNEQFF; DNA: TGTGCCAGCGCGCGGACTAGCGGGAACAATGAGCAGTTCTTC; V: TRBV11-3; D: TRBD2; J: TRBJ2-1; size: NA
CDR3: CASSLDSLPHGTNEKLFF; DNA: TGTGCCAGCAGCTTAGATTCCCTCCCACATGGAACTAATGAAAAACTGTTTTTT; V: TRBV11-3; D: NA; J: TRBJ1-4; size: NA
CDR3: CASSQTTGVVSNSPLHF; DNA: TGCGCCAGCAGCCAAACAACAGGGGTAGTGTCGAATTCACCCCTCCACTTT; V: TRBV4-1; D: TRBD1; J: TRBJ1-6; size: NA
CDR3: CASSPSLRDKGGNSPLHF; DNA: TGTGCCAGCTCACCGTCACTCCGGGACAAAGGAGGAAATTCACCCCTCCACTTT; V: TRBV18; D: NA; J: TRBJ1-6; size: NA
CDR3: CASSLSRGGYTF; DNA: TGTGCCAGCAGTTTGTCAAGAGGAGGCTACACCTTC; V: TRBV12-3/TRBV12-4; D: NA; J: TRBJ1-2; size: once
CDR3: CASSLKPTAGGPDTQYF; DNA: TGTGCCAGCAGCTTAAAGCCCACAGCGGGGGGGCCAGATACGCAGTATTTT; V: TRBV7-9; D: TRBD2; J: TRBJ2-3; size: NA
CDR3: CASSLEAGRGTGELFF; DNA: TGCGCCAGCAGCTTGGAGGCAGGGCGGGGCACCGGGGAGCTGTTTTTT; V: TRBV5-1; D: NA; J: TRBJ2-2; size: NA
CDR3: CASRYTDTQYF; DNA: TGTGCCAGCAGATACACAGATACGCAGTATTTT; V: TRBV12-3/TRBV12-4; D: NA; J: TRBJ2-3; size: NA
CDR3: CASSSQFNSPLHF; DNA: TGTGCCAGCAGTTCCCAGTTTAATTCACCCCTCCACTTT; V: TRBV27; D: NA; J: TRBJ1-6; size: NA
CDR3: CASSPGQGTQIAKNIQYF; DNA: TGTGCCAGTAGCCCCGGACAGGGAACACAGATAGCCAAAAACATTCAGTACTTC; V: TRBV19; D: TRBD1; J: TRBJ2-4; size: NA
CDR3: CASSFSGTSGGADEQFF; DNA: TGTGCCAGCAGCTTTTCTGGGACTAGCGGGGGGGCCGATGAGCAGTTCTTC; V: TRBV7-9; D: TRBD2; J: TRBJ2-1; size: NA
CDR3: CASSLAGRGLSEAFF; DNA: TGTGCCAGCAGCTTGGCCGGCCGGGGTTTAAGTGAAGCTTTCTTT; V: TRBV5-8; D: NA; J: TRBJ1-1; size: NA
CDR3: CASSFETPKIGNTIYF; DNA: TGTGCCAGCAGCTTCGAAACCCCTAAGATTGGAAACACCATATATTTT; V: TRBV28; D: NA; J: TRBJ1-3; size: NA
CDR3: CASSLTPGPGNTEAFF; DNA: TGTGCCAGCAGCTTAACCCCGGGTCCCGGGAACACTGAAGCTTTCTTT; V: TRBV7-9; D: NA; J: TRBJ1-1; size: NA
CDR3: CASRPGQMNTEAFF; DNA: TGTGCCAGCAGACCGGGACAGATGAACACTGAAGCTTTCTTT; V: TRBV6-5; D: TRBD1; J: TRBJ1-1; size: NA
CDR3: CAISESIPGALTEAFF; DNA: TGTGCCATCAGTGAGTCAATTCCAGGGGCGCTCACTGAAGCTTTCTTT; V: TRBV10-3; D: NA; J: TRBJ1-1; size: few
CDR3: CASSDGAESSYEQYF; DNA: TGTGCCAGCAGTGACGGAGCGGAAAGCTCCTACGAGCAGTACTTC; V: TRBV6-4; D: NA; J: TRBJ2-7; size: NA
CDR3: CASSLVTSGSYEQYF; DNA: TGCGCCAGCAGCTTGGTCACTAGCGGGAGCTACGAGCAGTACTTC; V: TRBV5-1; D: TRBD2; J: TRBJ2-7; size: few
CDR3: CASRETGGASGAFF; DNA: TGTGCCAGCAGGGAAACAGGGGGCGCGTCTGGGGCTTTCTTT; V: TRBV2; D: TRBD1; J: TRBJ1-1; size: NA
CDR3: CASTTGGETQYF; DNA: TGTGCCAGTACCACCGGCGGGGAGACCCAGTACTTC; V: TRBV19; D: NA; J: TRBJ2-5; size: NA